This T cell receptor (beta chain) was documented in a study of neurological immune-mediated disorders (dated by TCRdb to between 2018 and 2021). Regarding the study in general: The study compared peripheral blood TCR-beta repertoires of HTLV-I-associated myelopathy (HAM/TSP) patients, multiple sclerosis patients and healthy controls using UMI-based sequencing. The cohort was made up of 68 subjects, consisting of 15 or so HAM/TSP patients, 34 multiple sclerosis patients and about 20 healthy controls. Alongside PBMC samples, the set of some 97 TCR-beta libraries contained longitudinal samples, technical triplicates, and paired CD4+ and CD8+ T-cell subsets that had been sorted. Technical triplicate libraries were sequenced to precisely calculate how much the frequency of each individual clone varied. Findings and caveats that apply to the study as a whole: Across subjects, expanded clones never shared an identical CDR3 amino acid sequence, which suggests that the TCR-beta repertoires in every group were private. TCR clonal expansion was highest in HAM/TSP patients and lowest in MS patients, with MS patients falling below even healthy controls.

In this sample, this clonotype turned up many times. This clone's antigen is unknown. Base-call qualities are not available, and no considerably larger clone is one nucleotide away. The time point label, as the study defines it: technical triplicate 3. Unsorted PBMC libraries were generated from 2 million PBMCs stored in RNAlater at -80 °C until RNA extraction. Peripheral blood was subjected to Ficoll-Hypaque density gradient centrifugation to isolate PBMCs, which were then cryopreserved in liquid nitrogen. cDNA synthesis used template-switch 5'RACE with a primer carrying a 10-nucleotide random unique molecular identifier tagging each TCR transcript. Every sequencing run yielded over 180 million TCR-beta sequences covering 15-18 subjects. Total RNA was extracted with the RNeasy kit. The KAPA Real-time Library Amplification kit was used to amplify TCR-beta VDJ regions with primers for the TCR constant region and the 5'RACE anchor. Sample indexes and Illumina adaptors were added in a first PCR, and a second PCR then increased library yield. The roughly 650 bp TCR product was size-selected on a 2% E-gel SizeSelection system after Ampure bead purification. Library quality was checked on a Bioanalyzer, concentration was measured with Qubit, and libraries were quantified with the Kapa Library Quantification kit before pooling. An Illumina HiSeq 2500 sequenced the libraries paired-end 2 x 150 bp. To increase sequence diversity, roughly 24-32% phiX was spiked into each library pool. The authors' analysis ran thus. The UMI-based MiGEC pipeline processed quality-filtered reads and removed over 75% of raw TCR sequences during error correction. VDJ genes were aligned to IMGT germline references, and clonotypes were defined by unique CDR3 amino acid sequence plus V-J genes. VDJtools evaluated clonal expansion, Shannon diversity and CDR3 relatedness (CalcPairwiseDistances, ClusterSamples); CLCbio workbench built phylogenetic trees. Using coefficient-of-variation modelling across technical triplicates, the study counted a clone as expanded if it had at least 8 unique UMIs. The raw public data were reprocessed by TCRdb itself: fastp quality trimming at Q25, MiXCR clonotype calling, in-frame beta chains only. Each record represents a unique CDR3 protein, reported with the most common genes and DNA among its rows. The V and J calls were not made by the authors but by TCRdb's processing. The sample table records tens of thousands of distinct CDR3 sequences; roughly a fifth of these occur just once. Together, the top ten hold 3.5% to 5% of the sample.

Measured from the cysteine to the phenylalanine, the CDR3 is 15 residues long. CDR3 DNA only is kept here, 45 bases in frame from base 1. CDR1 and CDR2 were assigned from the germline V gene as MNHEY and SVGAGI. V is clipped by 5 bases and J by 11 bases, and the sequence between their germline boundaries is 19 bases long. Sequenced sample: PBMCs. The clonotype was recovered from a man aged 60-69 years with HTLV-1-associated myelopathy (HAM/TSP). This chain joins TRBV6-5 to TRBJ1-6; TRBD1 might be the D gene, on 5 matching bases. The CDR3 in this case is CASSAGTHAGAPLHF. The nucleotide sequence reads as follows: TGTGCCAGCAGTGCCGGGACGCACGCAGGAGCACCCCTCCACTTT.